What follows are 14 T cell receptor beta chains derived from one specimen sequenced in a study of monozygotic twins with inflammatory bowel disease. TCRdb re-called the 5' RACE reads; every CDR3 protein appears as one record, without DNA. Its listing shows some 200,000 distinct CDR3 sequences. Material: blood. Source of these receptors: a human donor with ulcerative colitis or Crohn's disease, or a healthy co-twin of an affected twin (not recorded which).

The gene calls are TRBV5-1 and TRBJ2-2; the D call of TRBD2 rests on TCRdb alone, since no DNA is present to check it. The CDR3 extends over 13 amino acids. Germline CDR1 reads SGHRS; CDR2 reads YFSETQ. CDR3 sequence: CASSLGLHGELFF.

The rearrangement links TRBV11-2 to TRBJ2-3; TCRdb reports TRBD2, a call that lacks DNA to check it against. Germline V CDR1 and CDR2: SGHAT, FQNNGV. This CDR3 is 14 amino acids long. The chain's CDR3 is CASRERGAGDTQYF.

The chain couples TRBV27 to TRBJ2-5; lacking DNA, the TRBD2 call made by TCRdb goes unchecked. The CDR3 is made up of 14 amino acids. Looked up from germline, CDR1 is MNHEY and CDR2 is SMNVEV (reference sequence). CDR3 region: CASSLWLGSETQYF.

The chain combines TRBV3-1 with TRBJ2-3; TCRdb indicates TRBD1, and absent DNA this call remains unverified. Germline V gives CDR1 LGHDT, CDR2 YNNKEL (reference sequence). The CDR3 has 15 amino acids. CDR3 sequence: CASSQSPGGTDTQYF.

The V gene is TRBV14, the J gene TRBJ2-5; the TCRdb call, TRBD1, lacks DNA for checking. Germline V lookup: CDR1 SGHDN, CDR2 FVKESK. This CDR3 has 15 residues. The CDR3 region is CASSRRTGGQETQYF.

This clonotype is identified as medium-sized from frequency. The chain links TRBV20-1 to TRBJ2-2. Per the germline V gene, CDR1 is DFQATT and CDR2 is SNEGSKA (reference sequence). CDR3 length equals 12 residues. The CDR3 loop reads CSASGNTGELFF.

This CDR3 is CASSLDPGNTEAFF. The gene calls are TRBV7-6 and TRBJ1-1; TCRdb indicates TRBD1, and absent DNA this call remains unverified. Per germline, CDR1 SGHVS and CDR2 FNYEAQ. The CDR3 spans 14 residues.

This chain connects TRBV27 to TRBJ1-6; the D call from TCRdb, TRBD1, cannot be confirmed without DNA. Looked up from germline, CDR1 is MNHEY and CDR2 is SMNVEV (reference sequence). The CDR3 is 14 residues long. The CDR3 here is CASGGHIPNSPLHF.

The chain links TRBV18 to TRBJ2-7. The germline gives CDR1 KGHSH, CDR2 LQKENI. CDR3 length: 13 residues. The chain's CDR3 is CASSWTGLYEQYF. The complete variable domain, with remaining parts taken from reference TRBV18 and TRBJ2-7, reads NAGVMQNPRHLVRRRGQEARLRCSPMKGHSHVYWYRQLPEEGLKFMVYLQKENIIDESGMPKERFSAEFPKEGPSILRIQQVVRGDSAAYFCASSWTGLYEQYFGPGTRLTVT.

This sequence joins TRBV5-1 and TRBJ1-6; the TRBD1 assignment by TCRdb is unverifiable without DNA. The CDR3 extends over 14 amino acids. Germline V gene sequence: CDR1 SGHRS, CDR2 YFSETQ. The CDR3: CASSMGQGGSPLHF. Together with reference TRBV5-1 and TRBJ1-6, the CDR3 gives the full variable domain: KAGVTQTPRYLIKTRGQQVTLSCSPISGHRSVSWYQQTPGQGLQFLFEYFSETQRNKGNFPGRFSGRQFSNSRSEMNVSTLELGDSALYLCASSMGQGGSPLHFGNGTRLTVT.

V and J are TRBV20-1 and TRBJ2-2; TCRdb gives TRBD1 as the D gene, but with no DNA this cannot be confirmed. Germline V gives CDR1 DFQATT, CDR2 SNEGSKA (reference sequence). The CDR3 loop spans 14 amino acids. The CDR3 protein is CSAMAGPANGELFF.

This sequence joins TRBV4-1 and TRBJ1-2. The CDR3 runs to 11 residues. CDR1 and CDR2 (germline): MGHRA, YSYEKL. The CDR3 region is CASSQQDGYTF.

The chain combines TRBV7-9 with TRBJ1-6; TCRdb reports TRBD1, a call that lacks DNA to check it against. Germline CDR1 SEHNR, CDR2 FQNEAQ (reference sequence). CDR3 length: 15 amino acids. CDR3 sequence: CASSLEGAKGSPLHF.

The J gene is TRBJ2-3, the V gene TRBV23-1; TCRdb outputs TRBD2, but without DNA this stays unchecked. TRBV23-1 is an ORF, and what it does is uncertain. CDR3 length: 14 residues. This chain's CDR3 is CASSQRGLTDTQYF.